One and the same sample provided the 26 T cell receptor beta chains below, sequenced in a study of T cell repertoires in cytomegalovirus infection. Antigen specificity for these receptors is unknown. TCRdb ran MiXCR on the reads and lists one entry per CDR3 protein. The repertoire holds nearly 70,000 distinct CDR3 sequences, with about 23% as singletons. Material for sequencing was PBMCs, sequenced either directly or after in vitro stimulation (not recorded which). The receptors were sampled from a human donor in good health (CMV status not recorded). Some clones in this sample may be carry-over from other donors' samples.

V and J are TRBV28 and TRBJ2-7; TRBD1 might be the D (6 bases). Between the trimmed V and J ends, which lost 2 bases and 2 bases, there was a span of 16 bases. The CDR3 is made up of 16 amino acids. Per germline, CDR1 MDHEN and CDR2 SYDVKM. CDR3 residues: CASSLPGQLGAYEQYF. The DNA of the CDR3 is TGTGCCAGCAGTTTACCGGGACAACTAGGTGCCTACGAGCAGTACTTC.

CDR3 DNA sequence: TGTGCCAGCAGAGGACAGGGGGCAAGCGGGGAGCTGTTTTTT. It yields the protein CASRGQGASGELFF. The chain is built from TRBV7-1 and TRBJ2-2; 11 bases are shared with TRBD1. TRBV7-1 qualifies as an ORF whose function is uncertain. Trimming cost V 6 bases and J 7 bases; bases outside gene matches: 4. The CDR3 length is 14 residues.

This clonotype has just a few counts. The chain recombines TRBV28 with TRBJ1-5; TRBD1 matches at 8 bases. The V gene end was trimmed by 6 bases and the J gene end by 2 bases; junction bases not matched to a gene: 6. This CDR3 is 15 amino acids long. CDR1 and CDR2 (germline): MDHEN, SYDVKM. The CDR3: CASRLQGGRNQPQHF. The CDR3 nucleotides are TGTGCCAGCAGGTTACAGGGGGGACGCAATCAGCCCCAGCATTTT.

In this sample, this clonotype turned up a few times. The chain employs TRBV25-1 and TRBJ2-2, with D perhaps TRBD1 (5 bases). V dropped 7 bases and J dropped 6 bases, with 18 bases sitting between them. From germline, CDR1 is MGHDK and CDR2 SYGVNS. The length of the CDR3 is 15 residues. The CDR3 region has the DNA TGTGCCAGCATCTCTCAGGGTTTCGCACCCGGGGAGCTGTTTTTT. Residues: CASISQGFAPGELFF.

Ten or more counts support this clonotype. At one boundary the junction diverges from the germline segment, which might be a read error. V and J are TRBV6-6 and TRBJ1-5, with D unresolved. The germline gives CDR1 MNHNY, CDR2 SVGAGI (reference sequence). CDR3 size: 16 residues. CDR3 sequence (DNA): TGTGCCAGCACTTACCACGGACGGTCGAGCAATCAGCCCCAGCATTTT. This sequence encodes CASTYHGRSSNQPQHF.

In its sample, this clonotype was seen a few times. The chain is built from TRBV24-1 and TRBJ2-3; 13 bases map to TRBD2. CDR1 is KGHDR, CDR2 SFDVKD, per germline. V lost 4 bases to trimming and J lost 5 bases; unmatched junction nucleotides: 8. The CDR3 spans 17 residues. CDR3 sequence: CATSEHGLAGVEDTQYF. Here the CDR3 DNA reads TGTGCCACCAGTGAACACGGACTAGCGGGAGTGGAAGATACGCAGTATTTT.

V and J are TRBV24-1 and TRBJ1-2; D not resolved. V gave up 5 bases and J gave up 6 bases, with 9 bases separating them. This CDR3 has 12 amino acids. Germline-derived CDR1 and CDR2 are KGHDR and SFDVKD. As DNA, the CDR3 is TGTGCCACCAGTGCAAGTGGACATGGCTACACCTTC. The encoded protein is CATSASGHGYTF.

J is TRBJ2-1 and V is TRBV7-2; D assignment may be TRBD1 or TRBD2 (7 bases each). This CDR3 has 15 residues. V lost 2 bases and J lost 5, with 13 bases in between. Germline-derived CDR1 and CDR2 are SGHTA and FQGNSA. The CDR3: CASSLQGGVNNEQFF. CDR3 coding DNA: TGTGCCAGCAGCTTACAGGGGGGGGTAAACAATGAGCAGTTCTTC.

This clonotype was recorded a few times. CDR3 nucleotide sequence: TGTGCCAGCAGCTTAGACGCCCGCCCGGAGACCCAGTACTTC. It codes for CASSLDARPETQYF. The chain uses TRBV11-2 and TRBJ2-5; D is ambiguous. This CDR3 spans 14 amino acids. The germline gives CDR1 SGHAT, CDR2 FQNNGV. V lost 0 bases to trimming and J lost 5 bases, with 10 bases between them.

This clonotype was seen more than once but under ten times. V usage is TRBV6-5 and J usage is TRBJ2-5, with no clear D. The CDR3 extends over 15 amino acids. Trimming shortened V by 0 bases and J by 5 bases, and 13 bases separated the two germline ends. Per germline, CDR1 MNHEY and CDR2 SVGAGI. CDR3 in amino acids: CASSYSRTNPETQYF. The CDR3 nucleotides read TGTGCCAGCAGTTACTCGAGAACTAACCCCGAGACCCAGTACTTC.

In this sample, this clonotype turned up many times. The chain employs TRBV7-2 and TRBJ2-7; D gene ambiguous. V lost 5 bases and J 5 bases, leaving 10 bases between the germline ends. Germline V gene lookup returns CDR1 SGHTA and CDR2 FQGNSA. The CDR3 runs 12 residues. CDR3 amino acids: CASSPSGHEQYF. The CDR3 coding sequence is TGTGCCAGCAGCCCATCTGGGCACGAGCAGTACTTC.

This chain links TRBV6-2 or TRBV6-3 with TRBJ1-2; D ambiguous. The germline CDR1 and CDR2 sequences are MNHEY and SVGEGT. The CDR3 totals 17 residues. Trimming cost V 5 bases and J 5 bases, with 24 bases left between them. The CDR3, as DNA: TGTGCCAGCAGTACAAGTTACGCGGGGAAACAGTTTTATGGCTACACCTTC. Translated, it gives CASSTSYAGKQFYGYTF.

V usage is TRBV12-3 or TRBV12-4 and J usage is TRBJ1-5; 7 nucleotides line up with TRBD1. Losses at the gene ends were 4 bases for V and 3 bases for J; bases not matched to a gene: 3. The CDR3 runs 14 residues. The CDR3, as DNA: TGTGCCAGCAGTTGGGGACAGACCAATCAGCCCCAGCATTTT. As protein: CASSWGQTNQPQHF.

In its sample, this clonotype was seen many times. J is TRBJ1-6 and V is TRBV7-2; D not certain. The CDR3 has 14 residues. V lost 3 bases to trimming and J lost 8 bases, with 11 bases between them. Germline V gene lookup returns CDR1 SGHTA and CDR2 FQGNSA. This CDR3 reads CASSFGISYSPLHF. DNA of the CDR3: TGTGCCAGCAGCTTCGGGATTTCTTATTCACCCCTCCACTTT. Full variable domain (rest looked up from reference TRBV7-2 and TRBJ1-6): GAGVSQSPSNKVTEKGKDVELRCDPISGHTALYWYRQSLGQGLEFLIYFQGNSAPDKSGLPSDRFSAERTGGSVSTLTIQRTQQEDSAVYLCASSFGISYSPLHFGNGTRLTVT.

This CDR3 is CASRAQGANTIYF. The CDR3 DNA reads as TGTGCCAGCAGGGCCCAGGGGGCAAACACCATATATTTT. The chain carries TRBV12-3 or TRBV12-4 and TRBJ1-3, with 8 bases identical to TRBD1. After removal of 6 bases from V and 6 bases from J, the junction contained 4 bases not matched to a gene. The CDR3 has 13 amino acids.

This clonotype was counted only a few times. Here the CDR3 DNA reads TGTGCCAGTAGTATACAAGCGGGAGTATCCGGGGAGCTGTTTTTT. Its translation: CASSIQAGVSGELFF. The rearrangement uses TRBV19 and TRBJ2-2; 8 bases are shared with TRBD2. V lost 2 bases and J lost 6; bases outside the gene matches: 5. The CDR3 loop spans 15 amino acids. The germline V gene encodes CDR1 LNHDA and CDR2 SQIVND (reference sequence).

At least ten counts were recorded for this clonotype. The chain uses TRBV7-2 and TRBJ2-2; D uncertain. The germline V and J ends were trimmed by 1 base and 4 bases, with 10 bases remaining between them. The CDR3 length is 15 residues. CDR1 SGHTA and CDR2 FQGNSA come from the germline V gene. CDR3 coding DNA: TGTGCCAGCAGCTTAGATAGGAGTTCCACCGGGGAGCTGTTTTTT. It translates to CASSLDRSSTGELFF.

This clonotype was recorded many times. J is TRBJ1-5 and V is TRBV6-2 or TRBV6-3; 8 nucleotides agree with TRBD1. Germline CDR1 is MNHEY and CDR2 is SVGEGT. Germline trimming cut 2 bases from V and 0 bases from J; bases unmatched to any gene: 3. The CDR3 loop spans 16 amino acids. For the CDR3, the DNA is TGTGCCAGCAGTTACGGGGGACAGGTTAGCAATCAGCCCCAGCATTTT. This encodes CASSYGGQVSNQPQHF.

The chain uses TRBV11-2 and TRBJ2-1; D ambiguous. The CDR3 is 13 amino acids. The germline V gene encodes CDR1 SGHAT and CDR2 FQNNGV. Trimming stripped 4 bases from V and 6 bases from J, with 10 bases between. The CDR3 region is CASSSTLGNEQFF. The CDR3 DNA reads as TGTGCCAGCAGCTCGACCCTAGGCAATGAGCAGTTCTTC.

The table lists this clonotype with many counts. V and J are TRBV7-8 and TRBJ1-5, with D tentatively TRBD1 (6 bases). CDR3 size: 15 residues. Trimming stripped 8 bases from V and 1 base from J, with 15 bases between. CDR1 and CDR2 (germline): SGHVS, FQNEAQ. The CDR3 DNA follows: TGTGCCAGCGGCGCCGCGGGACAAAGCAATCAGCCCCAGCATTTT. Its translation is CASGAAGQSNQPQHF.

The sample holds a few counts of this clonotype. This chain links TRBV9 with TRBJ2-3, with TRBD2 identical over 12 bases. Germline V CDR1 and CDR2: SGDLS, YYNGEE. V shed 3 bases, J shed 7 bases, and the junction held 6 bases outside the gene matches. The CDR3 runs 15 residues. Here the CDR3 DNA reads TGTGCCAGCAGCGACTGGACTAGCGGGAAGAATACGCAGTATTTT. This codes for CASSDWTSGKNTQYF. The full variable domain, its missing parts supplied by reference TRBV9 and TRBJ2-3, is DSGVTQTPKHLITATGQRVTLRCSPRSGDLSVYWYQQSLDQGLQFLIQYYNGEERAKGNILERFSAQQFPDLHSELNLSSLELGDSALYFCASSDWTSGKNTQYFGPGTRLTVL.

This clonotype showed up many times. The CDR3 DNA reads as TGCGCCAGCAGCCAAGAGGTGGAATCCCCCTACGAGCAGTACTTC. Amino acids: CASSQEVESPYEQYF. This chain uses TRBV4-1 with TRBJ2-7; unclear D gene. V lost 0 bases to trimming and J lost 2 bases, with 11 bases between them. This CDR3 has 15 amino acids. Germline CDR1 and CDR2: MGHRA and YSYEKL.

This clonotype showed up just a few times. The genes are TRBV4-1 and TRBJ2-3, with D perhaps assigned TRBD1 or TRBD2 (5 bases each). The CDR3 is 13 amino acids. Trimming pared 1 base from V and 7 bases from J, leaving 9 bases between. Germline CDR1 MGHRA, CDR2 YSYEKL. The DNA for the CDR3 is TGCGCCAGCAGCCAAGCTGGGGGATATACGCAGTATTTT. Protein sequence: CASSQAGGYTQYF.

This clonotype was detected many times. The CDR3 reads CASSEGVAGVTDTQYF. The CDR3 DNA follows: TGTGCCAGCAGTGAAGGGGTAGCGGGAGTGACAGATACGCAGTATTTT. The chain joins TRBV25-1 to TRBJ2-3; 9 nucleotides agree with TRBD2. Germline loops: CDR1 MGHDK, CDR2 SYGVNS. The V gene end was trimmed by 2 bases and the J gene end by 3 bases; junction bases not matched to a gene: 6. The CDR3 totals 16 residues.

This clonotype has only one observation. The rearrangement joins TRBV5-5 to TRBJ1-1, with D maybe TRBD1 (5 bases). CDR3 length equals 15 residues. V was clipped by 0 bases and J by 1 base, with 10 bases between them. Germline V CDR1 and CDR2: SGHKS, YYEKEE (reference sequence). The CDR3 loop reads CASSLGGSTNTEAFF. The DNA for the CDR3 is TGTGCCAGCAGCTTGGGGGGCAGTACGAACACTGAAGCTTTCTTT.

This clonotype has a handful of counts. The chain recombines TRBV6-2 or TRBV6-3 with TRBJ2-7; D remains ambiguous. V was cut by 6 bases and J by 1 base, with 10 bases left in between. In germline, CDR1 is MNHEY, CDR2 SVGEGT. This CDR3 is built from 13 residues. The DNA for the CDR3 is TGTGCCAGCAGAATTTCTTCGTCCTACGAGCAGTACGTC. Its protein product is CASRISSSYEQYV.